This is a list of T cell receptor beta chains from one sample in a study of cytomegalovirus exposure and HLA in healthy donors. Some clones are missing from TCRdb's copy, which holds only in-frame ones; the method was immunoSEQ multiplex PCR. The table includes under 300,000 clones, 75% to 85% detected once. The sequencing sample was made of PBMCs. All receptors come from a woman between 55 and 75 years old in good health and CMV-seropositive. CDR3s include the opening cysteine and the closing phenylalanine or tryptophan. The D gene is left open where the match is weak.

j_gene | d_gene | v_gene | CDR3nt | CDR3aa
TRBJ2-5 | NA | TRBV5-1 | TGCGCCAGCAGCGCAAACAGGGTTTTGGGGGAGACCCAGTACTTC | CASSANRVLGETQYF
TRBJ2-5 | NA | TRBV30 | TGTGCCTGGAAGGGGCAGGCGGAGACCCAGTACTTC | CAWKGQAETQYF
TRBJ2-7 | NA | TRBV7-2 | TGTGCCAGCAGCTCACTGGACAGCCACTACGAGCAGTACTTC | CASSSLDSHYEQYF
TRBJ2-2 | TRBD2 | TRBV19 | TGTGCCATATCAGGGAGGGTGTCCGGGGAGCTGTTTTTT | CAISGRVSGELFF
TRBJ2-1 | TRBD2 | TRBV6-5 | TGTGCCAGCACGGGGGGACACAATGAGCAGTTCTTC | CASTGGHNEQFF
TRBJ2-1 | TRBD2 | TRBV5-8 | TGTGCCAGCAGCTTCATCGGAGGCGGGGGCAATGAGCAGTTCTTC | CASSFIGGGGNEQFF
TRBJ2-1 | TRBD2 | TRBV25-1 | TGTGCCAGCAGTGCCTCTAGCGGGAGGATCTACAATGAGCAGTTCTTC | CASSASSGRIYNEQFF
TRBJ2-1 | NA | TRBV25-1 | TGTGCCAGCAGTAAGGGGTATGAGCAGTTCTTC | CASSKGYEQFF
TRBJ1-5 | NA | TRBV7-9 | TGTTCCAGCAACACCAGGGACAATCAGCCCCAGCATTTT | CSSNTRDNQPQHF
TRBJ1-5 | TRBD1 | TRBV18 | TGTGCCAGCTCAGAGGGACAGAGCAATCAGCCCCAGCATTTT | CASSEGQSNQPQHF